The 30 T cell receptor beta chains presented below share a single source sample, sequenced in a study of shared clonotypes between healthy human individuals. TCRdb keeps only in-frame clones here, not all; method: immunoSEQ multiplex PCR. Of some 380,000 clones detected, roughly 96% appear once; the ten largest clones hold approximately 0.3%. The sequencing sample was made of memory CD8+ T cells sorted from blood. Subset specified: CD45RO+ cells pooled with CCR7-negative TemRA cells. These receptors all stem from a man aged 30-40 years in good health.

This clone was picked up one time. The chain is built from TRBV5-5 and TRBJ1-2; 9 nucleotides align to TRBD1. The CDR3 is made up of 15 amino acids. J gave up 7 bases and V 0 bases, and 7 bases lay outside the gene matches. The V gene's germline CDR1 is SGHKS and CDR2 YYEKEE (reference sequence). The CDR3 nucleotides read TGTGCCAGCAGCTTGGGAGGGACAGGGAACGGTGGCTACACCTTC. Encoded protein: CASSLGGTGNGGYTF.

The chain combines TRBV7-9 with TRBJ2-4; possible D gene TRBD2, 7 bases. In germline, CDR1 is SEHNR, CDR2 FQNEAQ (reference sequence). The CDR3 consists of 16 residues. V lost 5 bases to trimming and J lost 0 bases, with 14 bases between them. This CDR3 is CASSLQGGIAKNIQYF. In DNA form, the CDR3 reads TGTGCCAGCAGCCTACAGGGAGGGATAGCCAAAAACATTCAGTACTTC.

In regard to this clone: This same CDR3 is encoded by further DNA sequences in the sample. As DNA, the CDR3 is TGTGCCAGCGGGTTAGGGGGGTTGAGCTCCTACGAGCAGTACTTC. Translating gives CASGLGGLSSYEQYF. The V gene is TRBV2, the J gene TRBJ2-7; D is possibly TRBD1 or TRBD2 (6 bases each). The germline gives CDR1 SNHLY, CDR2 FYNNEI. Trimming pared 8 bases from V and 0 bases from J, leaving 17 bases between. CDR3 length: 15 amino acids.

The chain is built from TRBV2 and TRBJ2-2; 7 bases line up with TRBD2. The CDR3 extends over 16 amino acids. Trimming cost V 4 bases and J 3 bases; bases outside gene matches: 8. CDR1 and CDR2 from the germline V gene are SNHLY and FYNNEI. The CDR3 is CASSGREDIYTGELFF. CDR3 coding DNA: TGTGCCAGCAGTGGCCGGGAGGACATATACACCGGGGAGCTGTTTTTT.

V usage is TRBV7-2 and J usage is TRBJ2-1; no firm D call. Germline V gene sequence: CDR1 SGHTA, CDR2 FQGNSA. The CDR3 runs 15 residues. The germline V and J ends were trimmed by 3 bases and 0 bases, with 9 bases remaining between them. CDR3 sequence (DNA): TGTGCCAGCAGCTTGGTAGCTAGCTCCTACAATGAGCAGTTCTTC. It encodes CASSLVASSYNEQFF.

The genes are TRBV11-2 and TRBJ2-3; D is ambiguous. Germline lookup yields CDR1 SGHAT and CDR2 FQNNGV. The CDR3 loop spans 16 amino acids. Trimming took 1 base from V and 2 from J, leaving 13 bases between them. The CDR3 sequence is CASSLVSLPPTDTQYF. Here the CDR3 DNA reads TGTGCCAGCAGCTTAGTTTCCCTGCCACCCACAGATACGCAGTATTTT.

The chain uses TRBV6-6 and TRBJ2-3, with unresolved D. This CDR3 contains 15 residues. Trimming pared 0 bases from V and 4 bases from J, leaving 11 bases between. Per germline, CDR1 MNHNY and CDR2 SVGAGI (reference sequence). DNA for the CDR3: TGTGCCAGCAGTTACTCTGTCCGAAACCCAGATACGCAGTATTTT. Translated: CASSYSVRNPDTQYF.

The chain uses TRBV19 and TRBJ2-7, with D possibly matching TRBD2 (6 bases). V gave up 0 bases and J gave up 11 bases, with 20 bases separating them. CDR1 is LNHDA and CDR2 is SQIVND in the germline V gene (reference sequence). CDR3 length equals 15 residues. CDR3: CASSIDARVGREKYF. The CDR3 nucleotides read TGTGCCAGTAGTATAGATGCCCGGGTTGGACGGGAGAAGTACTTC.

This rearrangement joins TRBV7-6 to TRBJ1-1; possible D gene TRBD1, 6 bases. Germline V lookup: CDR1 SGHVS, CDR2 FNYEAQ. This CDR3 has 14 residues. V was clipped by 8 bases and J by 5 bases, with 18 bases between them. The CDR3 coding sequence is TGTGCCAGCCGACTACAGGGATGGGATACTGAAGCTTTCTTT. It encodes CASRLQGWDTEAFF.

The chain is built from TRBV4-2 and TRBJ2-2, with a weak D call TRBD2 (5 bases). This CDR3 is built from 17 residues. CDR1 and CDR2 from the germline V gene are LGHNA and YNFKEQ. V lost 5 bases and J lost 4, with 20 bases in between. The CDR3, as DNA: TGTGCCAGCAGCTACCATCTAGGTACTAGGGCCACCGGGGAGCTGTTTTTT. Encoded protein: CASSYHLGTRATGELFF.

The chain carries TRBV7-2 and TRBJ2-7, with D unclear. The V and J ends lost 2 bases and 3 bases respectively, with 2 bases between them. Germline CDR1 and CDR2: SGHTA and FQGNSA. The CDR3 is 11 residues long. The DNA for the CDR3 is TGTGCCAGCAGCTTATACTACGAGCAGTACTTC. Protein: CASSLYYEQYF.

This clone has only one observation. V is TRBV6-6 and J is TRBJ2-5; D remains unclear. V was clipped by 6 bases and J by 5 bases, with 19 bases between them. Germline V gene lookup returns CDR1 MNHNY and CDR2 SVGAGI (reference sequence). This CDR3 has 15 residues. In nucleotides, the CDR3 is TGTGCCAGCAGCCACGGGCGGTTCTCGTTGGAGACCCAGTACTTC. The encoded protein is CASSHGRFSLETQYF.

The chain joins TRBV6-5 to TRBJ2-3; tentative D call: TRBD2 (5 bases). The germline V gene has CDR1 MNHEY and CDR2 SVGAGI. Trimming shortened V by 2 bases and J by 8 bases, and 17 bases separated the two germline ends. CDR3 length equals 15 residues. CDR3 in DNA: TGTGCCAGCAGTTACGGGAGACGGATAAGTAGTACGCAGTATTTT. Protein product: CASSYGRRISSTQYF.

J is TRBJ1-4 and V is TRBV28, with TRBD1 identical over 9 bases. V lost 6 bases to trimming and J lost 5 bases; unmatched junction nucleotides: 4. CDR1 and CDR2 from the germline V gene are MDHEN and SYDVKM. This CDR3 contains 14 residues. CDR3 amino acids: CASRIGQGNEKLFF. The CDR3 DNA follows: TGTGCCAGCAGGATCGGACAGGGGAATGAAAAACTGTTTTTT.

CDR3 amino acids: CASSLTVFDEQYF. The CDR3 bases are TGTGCCAGCAGTTTGACGGTTTTCGACGAGCAGTACTTC. The V and J genes are TRBV28 and TRBJ2-7, with unresolved D. V dropped 3 bases and J dropped 5 bases, with 11 bases sitting between them. This CDR3 has 13 amino acids. Germline CDR1 reads MDHEN; CDR2 reads SYDVKM. Full variable domain (rest looked up from reference TRBV28 and TRBJ2-7): DVKVTQSSRYLVKRTGEKVFLECVQDMDHENMFWYRQDPGLGLRLIYFSYDVKMKEKGDIPEGYSVSREKKERFSLILESASTNQTSMYLCASSLTVFDEQYFGPGTRLTVT.

This clone was seen once. This chain uses TRBV9 with TRBJ2-7; TRBD2 matches at 8 bases. Germline CDR1 SGDLS, CDR2 YYNGEE. There are 16 residues in the CDR3. V dropped 4 bases and J dropped 0; count of bases not matched to a gene: 9. The CDR3 bases are TGTGCCAGCAGCCCCAGCGGGAGCCTCCCCTCCTACGAGCAGTACTTC. Translated, it gives CASSPSGSLPSYEQYF. The full variable domain, its missing parts supplied by reference TRBV9 and TRBJ2-7, is DSGVTQTPKHLITATGQRVTLRCSPRSGDLSVYWYQQSLDQGLQFLIQYYNGEERAKGNILERFSAQQFPDLHSELNLSSLELGDSALYFCASSPSGSLPSYEQYFGPGTRLTVT.

V and J are TRBV5-4 and TRBJ2-7, with TRBD2 identical over 9 bases. Germline V gives CDR1 SGHNT, CDR2 YYREEE (reference sequence). There are 16 residues in the CDR3. J was trimmed by 3 bases and V by 0 bases; bases with no gene match: 7. CDR3 DNA sequence: TGTGCCAGCAGCTTGGAAACAGGGCGGGGGGGCTACGAGCAGTACTTC. The encoded protein is CASSLETGRGGYEQYF.

This chain joins TRBV5-4 and TRBJ2-1; possibly TRBD1 or TRBD2 for D (5 bases each). This CDR3 is built from 14 residues. Trimming removed 6 bases from V and 8 bases from J, with 18 bases in between. Germline lookup yields CDR1 SGHNT and CDR2 YYREEE (reference sequence). CDR3 residues: CASNKQGAGHEQFF. CDR3 nucleotides: TGTGCCAGCAACAAACAAGGGGCGGGTCATGAGCAGTTCTTC.

V gene TRBV2 combines with J gene TRBJ2-5; D ambiguous. Trimming shortened V by 3 bases and J by 1 base, and 9 bases separated the two germline ends. The CDR3 covers 14 residues. Germline V gives CDR1 SNHLY, CDR2 FYNNEI. DNA of the CDR3: TGTGCCAGCAGTGATCATGGGCTCCAAGAGACCCAGTACTTC. This encodes CASSDHGLQETQYF.

The chain uses TRBV5-1 and TRBJ2-5, with a possible D match to TRBD2 (6 bases). CDR1 and CDR2 from the germline V gene are SGHRS and YFSETQ. The CDR3 spans 12 residues. Trimming shortened V by 5 bases and J by 5 bases, and 10 bases separated the two germline ends. The CDR3 DNA reads as TGCGCCAGCAGTTACCGGGGGGAGACCCAGTACTTC. Amino acid sequence: CASSYRGETQYF. Based on the CDR3 plus reference TRBV5-1 and TRBJ2-5, the full variable domain is KAGVTQTPRYLIKTRGQQVTLSCSPISGHRSVSWYQQTPGQGLQFLFEYFSETQRNKGNFPGRFSGRQFSNSRSEMNVSTLELGDSALYLCASSYRGETQYFGPGTRLLVL.

This chain connects TRBV2 to TRBJ1-5; the match to TRBD1 covers 7 bases. J was trimmed by 4 bases and V by 5 bases; bases with no gene match: 5. The CDR3 length is 14 residues. Germline CDR1 reads SNHLY; CDR2 reads FYNNEI. This chain's CDR3 is CASSPTGPNQPQHF. The CDR3 nucleotides are TGTGCCAGCAGTCCGACAGGGCCTAATCAGCCCCAGCATTTT. The whole variable domain, filled in from reference TRBV2 and TRBJ1-5, reads EPEVTQTPSHQVTQMGQEVILRCVPISNHLYFYWYRQILGQKVEFLVSFYNNEISEKSEIFDDQFSVERPDGSNFTLKIRSTKLEDSAMYFCASSPTGPNQPQHFGDGTRLSIL.

The chain joins TRBV6-1 to TRBJ2-1, with D possibly matching TRBD2 (6 bases). V lost 1 base and J 4 bases, leaving 11 bases between the germline ends. This CDR3 comprises 15 residues. CDR1 is MNHNS, CDR2 SASEGT, per germline. The CDR3: CASSEEVAAYNEQFF. The DNA for the CDR3 is TGTGCCAGCAGTGAAGAAGTAGCGGCTTACAATGAGCAGTTCTTC.

V is TRBV15 and J is TRBJ1-5; 7 bases agree with TRBD1. In germline, CDR1 is LNHNV, CDR2 YYDKDF (reference sequence). This CDR3 is built from 15 residues. The V segment lost 5 bases and the J segment 1 base; nucleotides outside the gene matches: 5. DNA of the CDR3: TGTGCCACCAGCCCAGACAGGGTAAGCAATCAGCCCCAGCATTTT. Translating it yields CATSPDRVSNQPQHF. Combining the CDR3 with reference TRBV15 and TRBJ1-5 gives the whole variable domain DAMVIQNPRYQVTQFGKPVTLSCSQTLNHNVMYWYQQKSSQAPKLLFHYYDKDFNNEADTPDNFQSRRPNTSFCFLDIRSPGLGDTAMYLCATSPDRVSNQPQHFGDGTRLSIL.

The chain joins TRBV19 to TRBJ2-2; unclear D gene. The germline CDR1 and CDR2 sequences are LNHDA and SQIVND (reference sequence). The CDR3 runs to 14 residues. The V gene lost 0 bases and the J gene lost 6 bases, with 8 bases spanning the gap. CDR3 protein: CASSIDPAAGELFF. The DNA for the CDR3 is TGTGCCAGTAGTATAGACCCGGCAGCCGGGGAGCTGTTTTTT.

This clone was counted once. The chain is built from TRBV9 and TRBJ2-4; D uncertain. The V gene lost 2 bases and the J gene lost 2 bases, with 8 bases spanning the gap. The length of the CDR3 is 14 residues. Germline CDR1 is SGDLS and CDR2 is YYNGEE. CDR3 in DNA: TGTGCCAGCAGCGTGAGTGGGTCCAAAAACATTCAGTACTTC. As protein: CASSVSGSKNIQYF.

The J gene is TRBJ1-3, the V gene TRBV28; possible D gene TRBD1, 5 bases. The CDR3 spans 15 residues. Germline V gene sequence: CDR1 MDHEN, CDR2 SYDVKM. The germline V and J ends were trimmed by 3 bases and 0 bases, with 9 bases remaining between them. The CDR3 nucleotides are TGTGCCAGCAGTTTTCCAGGGAGCTCTGGAAACACCATATATTTT. Amino acid sequence: CASSFPGSSGNTIYF.

This sequence joins TRBV5-1 and TRBJ2-2; possibly TRBD2 for D (6 bases). This CDR3 is 12 amino acids long. The germline CDR1 and CDR2 sequences are SGHRS and YFSETQ. Trimming shortened V by 9 bases and J by 8 bases, and 14 bases separated the two germline ends. The CDR3 bases are TGCGCCACCACGGAGGGATTTGGGGAGCTGTTTTTT. Its protein is CATTEGFGELFF.

This clone was seen a single time. V gene TRBV7-2 combines with J gene TRBJ2-5, with D possibly TRBD2 on 6 matching bases. CDR1 and CDR2 (germline): SGHTA, FQGNSA. The CDR3 consists of 16 residues. V was pared by 2 bases and J by 2 bases, with 15 bases between. This CDR3 reads CASSLNRMAGQETQYF. The CDR3 nucleotides read TGTGCCAGCAGCTTAAACCGGATGGCGGGGCAAGAGACCCAGTACTTC.

The J gene is TRBJ1-3, the V gene TRBV7-9; TRBD1 might be the D (5 bases). This CDR3 has 14 residues. V was shortened by 7 bases and J by 0 bases, with 10 bases between the two germline ends. The germline V gene has CDR1 SEHNR and CDR2 FQNEAQ (reference sequence). The DNA of the CDR3 is TGTGCCAGCACCCCCGGACACTCTGGAAACACCATATATTTT. Translation gives CASTPGHSGNTIYF. The full variable domain, with the rest looked up from reference TRBV7-9 and TRBJ1-3, is DTGVSQNPRHKITKRGQNVTFRCDPISEHNRLYWYRQTLGQGPEFLTYFQNEAQLEKSRLLSDRFSAERPKGSFSTLEIQRTEQGDSAMYLCASTPGHSGNTIYFGEGSWLTVV.

The table lists this clone with a count of one. This chain connects TRBV27 to TRBJ1-2; a possible D gene is TRBD1 (6 bases). V was trimmed by 6 bases and J by 4 bases, leaving 15 bases between them. Per germline, CDR1 MNHEY and CDR2 SMNVEV (reference sequence). The CDR3 consists of 14 residues. The CDR3 DNA sequence: TGTGCCAGCAGACAGGGACCTTCCGCCTATGGCTACACCTTC. Protein: CASRQGPSAYGYTF.